Listed below are T cell receptor beta chains from one sample, sequenced in a study of CD8+ T cells in alopecia areata. Some clones are missing from TCRdb's copy, which holds only in-frame ones; the method was immunoSEQ multiplex PCR. Of 65,000 to 90,000 clones in the sample, 51% are singletons; the top ten hold about 6%. Material for sequencing was NKG2D-high CD8+ T cells sorted from blood. These receptors were obtained from a human donor with alopecia areata. CDR3s include the opening cysteine and the closing phenylalanine or tryptophan. The D gene is left open where the match is weak. Only part of the rows carry a size: once, few, many, or a class if the clone is expanded.

D	V	size	J	CDR3	DNA
TRBD1	TRBV28	-	TRBJ2-7	CASSLRGELQGEYF	TGTGCCAGCAGTTTAAGGGGAGAACTACAGGGGGAGTACTTC
-	TRBV28	-	TRBJ2-7	CASSLGHNYEQYF	TGTGCCAGCAGTTTGGGGCACAACTACGAGCAGTACTTC
TRBD2	TRBV7-2	few	TRBJ2-7	CASSPSDSGRSYEQYF	TGTGCCAGCAGCCCCTCGGATAGCGGGAGATCCTACGAGCAGTACTTC
TRBD1	TRBV13	-	TRBJ2-5	CASSWGQSETQYF	TGTGCCAGCAGCTGGGGACAGTCAGAGACCCAGTACTTC
-	TRBV5-1	-	TRBJ2-5	CASSLDLTAPQYF	TGCGCCAGCAGCTTGGATCTTACGGCTCCCCAGTACTTC
-	TRBV28	-	TRBJ2-7	CASIAGPYEQYF	TGTGCCTCTATAGCTGGGCCCTACGAGCAGTACTTC
-	TRBV23-1	-	TRBJ2-1	CASSQAGQYNEQFF	TGCGCCAGCAGTCAAGCGGGGCAATACAATGAGCAGTTCTTC
-	TRBV29-1	few	TRBJ1-1	CSVSGGAMNTEAFF	TGCAGCGTTTCAGGAGGGGCCATGAACACTGAAGCTTTCTTT
TRBD1	TRBV5-1	few	TRBJ1-2	CASSEAKDRTHGYTF	TGCGCCAGCAGCGAAGCGAAGGACAGGACCCATGGCTACACCTTC
TRBD2	TRBV19	few	TRBJ2-1	CASSITGRDNEQFF	TGTGCCAGTAGTATTACCGGGAGGGACAATGAGCAGTTCTTC
-	TRBV7-2	-	TRBJ1-2	CASSLEHGDVGYTF	TGTGCCAGCAGCTTAGAACACGGAGATGTAGGCTACACCTTC
-	TRBV2	few	TRBJ2-5	CASIQETQYF	TGTGCCAGCATCCAAGAGACCCAGTACTTC
-	TRBV2	-	TRBJ2-7	CASSAQGAREQYF	TGTGCCAGCAGCGCCCAGGGAGCTCGGGAGCAGTACTTC
TRBD2	TRBV9	few	TRBJ2-1	CASSVAPPTSGGQFF	TGTGCCAGCAGCGTAGCACCCCCGACTAGCGGGGGTCAGTTCTTC
TRBD1	TRBV13	-	TRBJ2-4	CASSLGTGNSDIQYF	TGTGCCAGCAGCCTGGGGACAGGGAATTCCGACATTCAGTACTTC
-	TRBV4-1	few	TRBJ2-1	CASSQIENNEQFF	TGCGCCAGCAGCCAAATCGAAAACAATGAGCAGTTCTTC
-	TRBV6-6	-	TRBJ1-1	CASNYGNTEAFF	TGTGCCAGCAACTACGGGAACACTGAAGCTTTCTTT
-	TRBV30	-	TRBJ1-5	CAWSVTSNQPQHF	TGTGCCTGGAGTGTGACCTCGAATCAGCCCCAGCATTTT
-	TRBV29-1	once	TRBJ2-3	CSGRTGTDTQYF	TGCAGCGGACGGACAGGCACAGATACGCAGTATTTT
-	TRBV30	few	TRBJ1-5	CAWSVTSGPNQPQHF	TGTGCCTGGAGTGTCACCTCGGGTCCTAATCAGCCCCAGCATTTT
TRBD2	TRBV7-2	-	TRBJ2-1	CASLAGHNEQFF	TGTGCCAGTCTAGCGGGCCACAATGAGCAGTTCTTC
-	TRBV30	-	TRBJ1-1	CAWSVGAGASTEAFF	TGTGCCTGGAGTGTAGGCGCAGGGGCGTCCACTGAAGCTTTCTTT